This T cell receptor (beta chain) derives from a study of blood T cell repertoires in COVID-19. Looking at the study overall: Samples of COVID-19 (acute and convalescent) were obtained from the United States, Italy and Spain. T cells, B-cell-depleted T cells, or PBMCs provided the cDNA or gDNA that served as material.

In the authors' workflow: The authors estimated nucleated cell counts from reference gene primer amplification. The protocol was immunoSEQ multiplex PCR, while the TCRdb copy is restricted to in-frame clones and leaves out a portion. V and J calls and clone size are given by that table; D and trimming were obtained from the DNA. The sample contains tens of thousands of clones, approximately 82% of which appear only once. Germline CDR1 LNHDA, CDR2 SQIVND (reference sequence). The germline V and J ends were trimmed by 5 bases and 2 bases, with 10 bases remaining between them. The CDR3 consists of 15 residues.

The chain uses TRBV19 and TRBJ2-6; D unresolved. The specimen was peripheral blood. The sequence was collected from a woman at least 80 years old with acute or convalescent COVID-19. CDR3: CASSFLVTGANVLTF. The CDR3 DNA is TGTGCCAGTAGTTTCCTAGTGACTGGGGCCAACGTCCTGACTTTC.